Listed here are 20 T cell receptor beta chains from one sample, sequenced in a study of T-cell reconstitution after alpha-beta-depleted transplantation in children. The authors prepared the TCRbeta library with unique molecular identifiers. Using its own MiXCR run on the PCR reads, TCRdb lists one record per CDR3 protein. The sample carries around 300,000 distinct CDR3 sequences, more than 20% recorded once. The specimen was PBMCs, mostly from graft donor cells, collected 180 days after TCRalphabeta/CD19-depleted stem cell transplant. The receptors originated from a male patient between 10 and 17 years old who had a stem cell transplant for acute lymphoblastic leukemia, so the T cells may come from the graft donor.

This chain connects TRBV7-2 to TRBJ2-3; maybe TRBD1 (6 bases). Germline values: CDR1 SGHTA, CDR2 FQGNSA. Trimming shortened V by 7 bases and J by 0 bases, and 20 bases separated the two germline ends. The CDR3 length is 17 residues. The CDR3 DNA follows: TGTGCCAGCATCCCTACTCATCAGGGGATAAGCACAGATACGCAGTATTTT. Amino acid sequence: CASIPTHQGISTDTQYF.

This chain links TRBV9 with TRBJ1-1; possibly TRBD1 for D (5 bases). The CDR3 has 14 amino acids. The V and J ends lost 0 bases and 4 bases respectively, with 10 bases between them. From germline, CDR1 is SGDLS and CDR2 YYNGEE. The CDR3 DNA follows: TGTGCCAGCAGCGTAGATGTCGGGGGCACTGAAGCTTTCTTT. The encoded protein is CASSVDVGGTEAFF.

This chain uses TRBV5-1 with TRBJ2-1, with TRBD2 as a possible D gene (6 bases). Germline CDR1 and CDR2: SGHRS and YFSETQ. The CDR3 sequence is 16 residues long. V was cut by 0 bases and J by 7 bases, with 17 bases left in between. The DNA of the CDR3 is TGCGCCAGCAGCTTGGCCTCGGGGGACCCTTCGAATGAGCAGTTCTTC. Its translation is CASSLASGDPSNEQFF.

In nucleotides, the CDR3 is TGTGCCAGCAGTTTATGGACGGGAGGGCCGGTCGAGCAGTACTTC. This codes for CASSLWTGGPVEQYF. The V and J genes are TRBV27 and TRBJ2-7; 8 nucleotides align to TRBD2. The junction had 8 bases not matched to a gene; V was cut back by 1 base and J by 6 bases. The CDR3 is 15 residues long. Germline V CDR1 and CDR2: MNHEY, SMNVEV (reference sequence).

This clonotype was seen more than once but under ten times. The rearrangement joins TRBV20-1 to TRBJ2-3; D gene uncertain. V shed 0 bases and J shed 5 bases, with 15 bases lying between them. This CDR3 has 15 residues. Germline V gene sequence: CDR1 DFQATT, CDR2 SNEGSKA (reference sequence). As DNA, the CDR3 is TGCAGTGCTAGAGATGGCCTAGATAATTTAGATACGCAGTATTTT. This codes for CSARDGLDNLDTQYF.

This clonotype was seen a few times. The V gene is TRBV19, the J gene TRBJ2-7; the D is unclear. Trimming shortened V by 7 bases and J by 2 bases, and 12 bases separated the two germline ends. Germline values: CDR1 LNHDA, CDR2 SQIVND (reference sequence). The CDR3 sequence is 13 residues long. The CDR3 protein is CASTTASTYEQYF. The DNA of the CDR3 is TGTGCCAGTACCACGGCCTCGACCTACGAGCAGTACTTC.

This chain uses TRBV7-3 with TRBJ2-2; 9 nucleotides agree with TRBD2. CDR3 length: 16 residues. V gave up 6 bases and J gave up 4 bases; unmatched junction bases: 9. Germline CDR1 and CDR2: SGHTA and FQGTGA. CDR3 sequence (DNA): TGTGCCAGCAGAAATGGGCTAGCGGGACCCACCGGGGAGCTGTTTTTT. It is translated as CASRNGLAGPTGELFF.

In regard to this clonotype: Being one base from a much bigger clone, this may be a read error. The J gene is TRBJ2-5, the V gene TRBV4-1; D uncertain. The CDR3 has 13 amino acids. Germline-derived CDR1 and CDR2 are MGHRA and YSYEKL. CDR3 protein: CASSRILQETKYF. Written as DNA, the CDR3 is TGCGCCAGCAGCCGCATACTACAAGAGACCAAGTACTTC.

The chain joins TRBV5-1 to TRBJ2-7; D remains ambiguous. This CDR3 has 14 amino acids. Germline V gene lookup returns CDR1 SGHRS and CDR2 YFSETQ. V was shortened by 0 bases and J by 0 bases, with 7 bases between the two germline ends. The DNA for the CDR3 is TGCGCCAGCAGCTTGGTGGCAGCCTCCTACGAGCAGTACTTC. Translated, it gives CASSLVAASYEQYF. The entire variable domain, with the rest obtained from reference TRBV5-1 and TRBJ2-7, is as follows: KAGVTQTPRYLIKTRGQQVTLSCSPISGHRSVSWYQQTPGQGLQFLFEYFSETQRNKGNFPGRFSGRQFSNSRSEMNVSTLELGDSALYLCASSLVAASYEQYFGPGTRLTVT.

This clonotype was observed a handful of times. CDR3 DNA: TGTGCCAGCAGCTTCCGTTTCCAGCATAGCAATCAGCCCCAGCATTTT. Amino acids: CASSFRFQHSNQPQHF. The genes are TRBV7-2 and TRBJ1-5; no definite D call. The CDR3 runs 16 residues. Between the trimmed V and J ends, which lost 3 bases and 0 bases, there was a span of 12 bases. Germline lookup yields CDR1 SGHTA and CDR2 FQGNSA.

This clonotype was counted between two and nine times. The chain employs TRBV9 and TRBJ1-1, with 8 nucleotides matching TRBD1. In germline, CDR1 is SGDLS, CDR2 YYNGEE. Germline trimming cut 3 bases from V and 11 bases from J; bases unmatched to any gene: 6. This CDR3 region has 12 residues. CDR3 nucleotides: TGTGCCAGCAGCGGAGGACAGGGTCGGGCTTTCTTT. Its protein product is CASSGGQGRAFF.

The chain links TRBV2 to TRBJ2-2, with D perhaps matching TRBD1 (6 bases). CDR1 and CDR2 from the germline V gene are SNHLY and FYNNEI. V lost 10 bases and J 0 bases, leaving 12 bases between the germline ends. This CDR3 is 14 amino acids long. CDR3 region: CAILGTPNTGELFF. The CDR3 nucleotides read TGTGCCATCTTGGGGACACCGAACACCGGGGAGCTGTTTTTT. Drawing the rest from reference TRBV2 and TRBJ2-2, the complete variable domain is EPEVTQTPSHQVTQMGQEVILRCVPISNHLYFYWYRQILGQKVEFLVSFYNNEISEKSEIFDDQFSVERPDGSNFTLKIRSTKLEDSAMYFCAILGTPNTGELFFGEGSRLTVL.

The sample holds a few counts of this clonotype. This chain connects TRBV5-1 to TRBJ2-1; no reliable D call. Trimming took 3 bases from V and 8 from J, leaving 12 bases between them. This CDR3 is 13 amino acids long. CDR1 is SGHRS and CDR2 is YFSETQ in the germline V gene. Written as DNA, the CDR3 is TGCGCCAGCAGCTCGCCCTTGATGGATGAGCAGTTCTTC. This gives the protein CASSSPLMDEQFF. Using reference TRBV5-1 and TRBJ2-1 for the parts outside the CDR3, the full variable domain is KAGVTQTPRYLIKTRGQQVTLSCSPISGHRSVSWYQQTPGQGLQFLFEYFSETQRNKGNFPGRFSGRQFSNSRSEMNVSTLELGDSALYLCASSSPLMDEQFFGPGTRLTVL.

The chain has TRBV9 and TRBJ1-6; a weak D match, TRBD1 (5 bases). The germline V gene encodes CDR1 SGDLS and CDR2 YYNGEE. V dropped 2 bases and J dropped 7 bases, with 16 bases sitting between them. The CDR3 spans 16 residues. The CDR3 nucleotides read TGTGCCAGCAGCGTGGGATCAGCAGGGATCAATTCACCCCTCCACTTT. The encoded protein is CASSVGSAGINSPLHF.

The chain carries TRBV6-5 and TRBJ2-5; D perhaps matches TRBD1 (6 bases). The germline V and J ends were trimmed by 2 bases and 2 bases, with 12 bases remaining between them. Germline V gene data show CDR1 as MNHEY and CDR2 as SVGAGI. The length of the CDR3 is 15 residues. CDR3 sequence (DNA): TGTGCCAGCAGTTACGCGGACAGTGGACAAGAGACCCAGTACTTC. It encodes CASSYADSGQETQYF.

V gene TRBV2 combines with J gene TRBJ1-1; D remains unclear. Per the germline V gene, CDR1 is SNHLY and CDR2 is FYNNEI. V was cut by 4 bases and J by 0 bases, with 9 bases left in between. The CDR3 runs 14 residues. CDR3 in amino acids: CASSGRQLNTEAFF. The DNA for the CDR3 is TGTGCCAGCAGTGGAAGACAACTGAACACTGAAGCTTTCTTT.

This clonotype was counted between two and nine times. The chain carries TRBV10-3 and TRBJ1-5, with a weak D call TRBD1 (5 bases). This CDR3 has 15 amino acids. Looked up from germline, CDR1 is ENHRY and CDR2 is SYGVKD. V gave up 0 bases and J gave up 4 bases, with 10 bases separating them. The CDR3 sequence is CAISESGVMNQPQHF. Written as DNA, the CDR3 is TGTGCCATCAGTGAGTCAGGGGTTATGAATCAGCCCCAGCATTTT.

This clonotype was seen more than once but under ten times. J is TRBJ2-1 and V is TRBV7-3, with 7 bases fitting TRBD2. Per germline, CDR1 SGHTA and CDR2 FQGTGA. The V segment lost 3 bases and the J segment 8 bases; nucleotides outside the gene matches: 22. This CDR3 contains 19 residues. The CDR3 region is CASSFPPGAGRARIDEQFF. In nucleotides, the CDR3 is TGTGCCAGCAGCTTTCCCCCCGGAGCGGGGAGGGCCAGAATAGATGAGCAGTTCTTC.

The chain carries TRBV4-1 and TRBJ2-5, with 9 bases fitting TRBD2. Germline-derived CDR1 and CDR2 are MGHRA and YSYEKL. The CDR3 has 16 residues. The J segment lost 1 base and the V segment lost 4 bases, leaving 7 bases of the junction unmatched. CDR3 amino acids: CASSRPGLAIQETQYF. DNA for the CDR3: TGCGCCAGCAGCCGCCCGGGACTAGCTATCCAAGAGACCCAGTACTTC.

This chain connects TRBV11-2 to TRBJ2-2; 8 nucleotides match TRBD1. Germline trimming cut 4 bases from V and 9 bases from J; bases unmatched to any gene: 10. The germline V gene has CDR1 SGHAT and CDR2 FQNNGV. There are 15 residues in the CDR3. The CDR3 loop is CASSSGRGHLRELFF. The CDR3 DNA sequence: TGTGCCAGCAGCTCGGGCAGGGGGCATCTCAGGGAGCTGTTTTTT.